The clone carrying this T cell receptor beta chain was seen repeatedly, ten times or more. What it binds is not known. This specimen belongs to a study of molecular identifiers for immune sequencing clone quantification. Study observations and caveats: Over 99% of effector molecules, yet under 1% of naive-cell molecules, were held by clones above 20 RNA copies. Researchers reportedly could pick up spiked Jurkat TCR RNA from one cell mixed into about 970,000 naive cells.

Libraries of bulk TCR were made by previously described methods (with listed TCR primers). In TCRdb, the PCR reads were re-called with MiXCR into one record per CDR3 protein. The sample lists roughly 86,000 distinct CDR3 sequences; 15% to 20% were seen once. Germline V gives CDR1 MNHEY, CDR2 SMNVEV (reference sequence). The length of the CDR3 is 14 residues. Trimming pared 5 bases from V and 0 bases from J, leaving 9 bases between. This chain connects TRBV27 to TRBJ2-3; TRBD1 is a possible D gene (6 bases). The TCR sequence derives from a human donor in good health. Some libraries in this study had Jurkat cell RNA spiked in. Sequenced material: naive CD8+ T cells from blood, with Jurkat cell RNA spiked in. Regarding subset: FACS-sorted CD8+CD4-CCR7+CD45RA+ naive T cells. CDR3 residues: CASSGQPSTDTQYF. The CDR3 coding sequence is TGTGCCAGCAGTGGACAGCCAAGCACAGATACGCAGTATTTT.